This T cell receptor beta chain is from a study of shared clonotypes between healthy human individuals. The naive CD8 fraction comprised CD45RO-negative cells positively selected for CCR7 and excluded terminally differentiated effector memory CD45RA+ cells. This CDR3 spans 14 amino acids. Per germline, CDR1 SGHVS and CDR2 FQNEAQ. The ends lost 8 bases at V and 6 bases at J; junction bases unmatched: 11. TCRdb's copy holds only in-frame clones and misses some; the assay was immunoSEQ multiplex PCR. The sample holds millions of clones, about 92% seen once. The sequence came from a man between 18 and 35 years old in good health. Some clones in this sample may be carry-over from other donors' samples. Sequenced sample: naive CD8+ T cells from PBMCs. The genes are TRBV7-8 and TRBJ1-2; 8 nucleotides agree with TRBD1. CDR3 in amino acids: CASGPMGQEDGYTF. For the CDR3, the DNA is TGTGCCAGCGGACCGATGGGACAGGAAGATGGCTACACCTTC.